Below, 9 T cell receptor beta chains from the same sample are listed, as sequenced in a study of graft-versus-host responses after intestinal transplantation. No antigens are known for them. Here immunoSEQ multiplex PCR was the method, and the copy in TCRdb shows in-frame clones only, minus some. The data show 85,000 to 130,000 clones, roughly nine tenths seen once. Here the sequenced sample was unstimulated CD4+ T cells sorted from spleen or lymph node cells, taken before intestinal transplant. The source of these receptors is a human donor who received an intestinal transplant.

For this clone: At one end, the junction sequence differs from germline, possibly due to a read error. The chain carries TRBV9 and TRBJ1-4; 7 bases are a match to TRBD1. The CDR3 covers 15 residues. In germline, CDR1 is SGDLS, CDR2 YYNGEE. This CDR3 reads CASGVGTAGNEKLFF. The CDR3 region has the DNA TGTGCCAGCGGCGTGGGGACAGCTGGGAATGAAAAACTGTTTTTT.

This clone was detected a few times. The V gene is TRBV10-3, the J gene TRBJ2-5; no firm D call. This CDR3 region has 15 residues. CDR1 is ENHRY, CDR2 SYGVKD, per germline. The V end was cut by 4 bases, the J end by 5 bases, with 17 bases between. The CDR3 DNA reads TGTGCCATCAGTGCGCCCGGTTCGAGTGTCGAGACCCAGTACTTC. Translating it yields CAISAPGSSVETQYF.

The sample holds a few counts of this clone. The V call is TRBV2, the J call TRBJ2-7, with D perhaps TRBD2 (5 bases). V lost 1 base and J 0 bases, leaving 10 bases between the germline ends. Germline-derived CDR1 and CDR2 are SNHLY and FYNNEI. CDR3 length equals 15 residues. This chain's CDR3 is CASSEGLASSYEQYF. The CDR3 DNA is TGTGCCAGCAGTGAAGGGCTAGCCAGCTCCTACGAGCAGTACTTC.

In DNA, the CDR3 is TGCGCCAGCAGCTTGGTTGTGGCAGCGGATGGCTACACCTTC. Protein product: CASSLVVAADGYTF. The chain recombines TRBV5-1 with TRBJ1-2, with D unclear. Trimming removed 0 bases at V and 6 bases at J, with 12 bases between. CDR3 length: 14 residues. Germline V lookup: CDR1 SGHRS, CDR2 YFSETQ.

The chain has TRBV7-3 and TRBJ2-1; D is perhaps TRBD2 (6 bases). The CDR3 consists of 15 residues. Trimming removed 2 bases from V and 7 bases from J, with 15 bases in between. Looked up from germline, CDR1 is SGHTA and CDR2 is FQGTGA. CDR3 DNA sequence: TGTGCCAGCAGCTTAGGCGGGGCGACTCGGAATGAGCAGTTCTTC. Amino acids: CASSLGGATRNEQFF. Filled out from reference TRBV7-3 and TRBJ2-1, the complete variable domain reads GAGVSQTPSNKVTEKGKYVELRCDPISGHTALYWYRQSLGQGPEFLIYFQGTGAADDSGLPNDRFFAVRPEGSVSTLKIQRTERGDSAVYLCASSLGGATRNEQFFGPGTRLTVL.

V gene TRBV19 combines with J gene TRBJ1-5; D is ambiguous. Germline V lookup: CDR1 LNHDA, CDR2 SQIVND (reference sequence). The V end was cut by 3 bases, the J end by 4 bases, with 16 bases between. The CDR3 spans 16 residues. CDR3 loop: CASSMFSSERNQPQHF. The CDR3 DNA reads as TGTGCCAGTAGTATGTTTTCGTCGGAGCGAAATCAGCCCCAGCATTTT. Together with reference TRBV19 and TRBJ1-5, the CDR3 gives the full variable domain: DGGITQSPKYLFRKEGQNVTLSCEQNLNHDAMYWYRQDPGQGLRLIYYSQIVNDFQKGDIAEGYSVSREKKESFPLTVTSAQKNPTAFYLCASSMFSSERNQPQHFGDGTRLSIL.

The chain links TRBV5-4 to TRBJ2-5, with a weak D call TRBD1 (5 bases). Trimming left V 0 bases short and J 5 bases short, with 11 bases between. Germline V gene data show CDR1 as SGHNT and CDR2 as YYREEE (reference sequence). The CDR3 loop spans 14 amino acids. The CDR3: CASSLGQGYETQYF. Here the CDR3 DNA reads TGTGCCAGCAGCTTGGGCCAGGGTTATGAGACCCAGTACTTC.

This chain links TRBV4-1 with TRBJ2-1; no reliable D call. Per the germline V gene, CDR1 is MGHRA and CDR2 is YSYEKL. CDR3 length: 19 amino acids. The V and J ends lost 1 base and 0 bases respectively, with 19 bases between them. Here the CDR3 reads CASSQALFGSSGSYNEQFF. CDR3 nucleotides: TGCGCCAGCAGCCAAGCGTTATTCGGGTCATCGGGCTCCTACAATGAGCAGTTCTTC.

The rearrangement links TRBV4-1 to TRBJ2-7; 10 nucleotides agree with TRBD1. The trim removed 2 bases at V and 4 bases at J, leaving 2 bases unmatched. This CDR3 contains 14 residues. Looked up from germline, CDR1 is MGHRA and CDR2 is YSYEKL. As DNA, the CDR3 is TGCGCCAGCAGCCAACGGGACAGGGGTTACGAGCAGTACTTC. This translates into CASSQRDRGYEQYF.